Given below is one T cell receptor beta chain in context. Antigen unknown. Unique molecular identifiers featured in each of the TCR beta cDNA libraries. The T cell input of roughly 0.95 to 10 million gave approximately 460,000 cDNA molecules. MiXCR, applied by TCRdb to the PCR reads, yields one record per CDR3 protein. The sample lists about 460,000 distinct CDR3 sequences; approximately 45% were seen once. The data originate from a study of post-analysis software for immune sequencing data. The wider study: The patients showed relapsing-remitting, secondary progressive and progressive-relapsing multiple sclerosis courses. Points from the study as a whole: Under the F measure, samples that were prepared in one batch clustered strongly together. Normalized Chao1 diversity was significantly lower in multiple sclerosis patients than in controls. Four to six TRBV segments were significantly more frequent in patients than in controls. TRBV5-6, TRBV5-1 and TRBV20-1 were among these segments.

The V gene's germline CDR1 is SGHRS and CDR2 YFSETQ. The CDR3 totals 14 residues. The chain uses TRBV5-1 and TRBJ2-7; D is perhaps TRBD1 (6 bases). The J call is in doubt because the DNA end fits TRBJ2-5 better. This receptor was obtained from a girl between 10 and 17 years old with multiple sclerosis. What was sequenced was blood. CDR3 DNA: TGCGCCAGCAGCGGCCGGGCAGGGGAAGAGACCCAGTACTTC. Its protein product is CASSGRAGEETQYF.